One and the same sample provided the 25 T cell receptor beta chains below, sequenced in a study of blood T cell repertoires in COVID-19. Assay used: immunoSEQ multiplex PCR; TCRdb lists only in-frame clones, some missing. The repertoire holds approximately 100,000 clones, with approximately 62% as singletons. Sequences were obtained from peripheral blood. Receptors were obtained from a man aged 80 or over with acute or convalescent COVID-19.

The chain links TRBV18 to TRBJ1-6; 8 positions agree with TRBD1. CDR1 and CDR2 (germline): KGHSH, LQKENI. The V gene end was trimmed by 6 bases and the J gene end by 7 bases; junction bases not matched to a gene: 8. This CDR3 region has 15 residues. The CDR3 protein is CASSTTGDGNSPLHF. In DNA, the CDR3 is TGTGCCAGCTCCACGACAGGGGACGGGAATTCACCCCTCCACTTT.

About this clone itself: Other nucleotide sequences in the sample specify the same CDR3. The CDR3 region is CASSSTGNTEAFF. Here the CDR3 DNA reads TGTGCCAGCAGTTCAACCGGGAACACTGAAGCTTTCTTT. The rearrangement joins TRBV6-5 to TRBJ1-1; D gene unclear. The V end lost 4 bases, the J end lost 1 base, and 7 bases lay between the germline ends. There are 13 residues in the CDR3. Germline CDR1 MNHEY, CDR2 SVGAGI.

This clone was picked up many times. The V gene is TRBV5-4, the J gene TRBJ2-1, with TRBD1 matching 10 bases. V gave up 2 bases and J gave up 7 bases; unmatched junction bases: 9. The CDR3 has 16 amino acids. Looked up from germline, CDR1 is SGHNT and CDR2 is YYREEE (reference sequence). This chain's CDR3 is CASSFGGTGVWNEQFF. DNA of the CDR3: TGTGCCAGCAGCTTTGGCGGGACAGGGGTTTGGAATGAGCAGTTCTTC.

DNA for the CDR3: TGCAGCGTCCGGGCGGGGGGCGTGAACGAGCAGTACTTC. Protein product: CSVRAGGVNEQYF. V usage is TRBV29-1 and J usage is TRBJ2-7; 8 bases fit TRBD2. Germline loops: CDR1 SQVTM, CDR2 ANQGSEA. CDR3 size: 13 residues. V trimming: 6 bases; J trimming: 5 bases; junction bases outside the gene matches: 9.

V and J are TRBV19 and TRBJ1-2; tentative D call: TRBD1 (5 bases). The CDR3 sequence is 13 residues long. Trimming pared 7 bases from V and 4 bases from J, leaving 13 bases between. Germline CDR1 and CDR2: LNHDA and SQIVND (reference sequence). Here the CDR3 reads CASTLRDGYGYTF. As DNA, the CDR3 is TGTGCCAGTACCCTCAGGGATGGCTATGGCTACACCTTC.

This chain connects TRBV5-1 to TRBJ2-3; TRBD1 might be the D (5 bases). The CDR3 is 15 amino acids. The V gene's germline CDR1 is SGHRS and CDR2 YFSETQ. Trimming stripped 1 base from V and 1 base from J, with 10 bases between. CDR3 loop: CASSLLGQRTDTQYF. The CDR3 region has the DNA TGCGCCAGCAGCTTGCTGGGGCAGCGCACAGATACGCAGTATTTT.

The V call is TRBV28, the J call TRBJ2-5, with D possibly TRBD1 on 6 matching bases. V was clipped by 4 bases and J by 2 bases, with 14 bases between them. Germline V gene sequence: CDR1 MDHEN, CDR2 SYDVKM. The CDR3 has 15 residues. CDR3 region: CASSSPGTSQETQYF. CDR3 bases: TGTGCCAGCAGTTCCCCAGGGACATCACAAGAGACCCAGTACTTC.

J is TRBJ2-1 and V is TRBV5-6, with D tentatively TRBD2 (7 bases). Germline V gives CDR1 SGHDT, CDR2 YYEEEE. This CDR3 is built from 15 residues. V was pared by 4 bases and J by 8 bases, with 19 bases between. The CDR3 loop reads CASSPPRGPGYEQFF. CDR3 sequence (DNA): TGTGCCAGCAGCCCTCCGCGGGGGCCGGGCTATGAGCAGTTCTTC.

The count of this clone is one. The rearrangement links TRBV28 to TRBJ2-1; 13 nucleotides line up with TRBD2. V was pared by 7 bases and J by 5 bases, with 5 bases of the junction left unmatched. The CDR3 is 15 amino acids. Per the germline V gene, CDR1 is MDHEN and CDR2 is SYDVKM. As DNA, the CDR3 is TGTGCCAGCACAACTAGCGGGAGGGCCAACAATGAGCAGTTCTTC. Its translation is CASTTSGRANNEQFF.

The chain recombines TRBV28 with TRBJ1-1, with TRBD1 identical over 9 bases. J gave up 1 base and V 3 bases, and 3 bases lay outside the gene matches. This CDR3 is built from 15 residues. CDR1 MDHEN and CDR2 SYDVKM come from the germline V gene. For the CDR3, the DNA is TGTGCCAGCAGTTTCTTGACAGGGGGGAACACTGAAGCTTTCTTT. Protein: CASSFLTGGNTEAFF.

This clone was observed a handful of times. This sequence joins TRBV28 and TRBJ2-3, with TRBD1 identical over 7 bases. There are 16 residues in the CDR3. The V gene end was trimmed by 2 bases and the J gene end by 3 bases; junction bases not matched to a gene: 8. From germline, CDR1 is MDHEN and CDR2 SYDVKM. CDR3 amino acids: CASSLGLRGPTDTQYF. CDR3 coding DNA: TGTGCCAGCAGTTTAGGTTTGAGGGGGCCGACAGATACGCAGTATTTT.

This clone is judged medium-sized. The chain is built from TRBV4-1 and TRBJ2-7; 8 positions match TRBD2. This CDR3 contains 14 residues. Germline CDR1 reads MGHRA; CDR2 reads YSYEKL. V shed 5 bases and J 4 bases; nucleotides not matched to a gene: 7. CDR3 sequence (DNA): TGCGCCAGCAGCGCAACTAGCGGCGTGTACGAGCAGTACTTC. This encodes CASSATSGVYEQYF.

The chain joins TRBV2 to TRBJ2-3, with 9 positions matching TRBD2. Losses at the gene ends were 6 bases for V and 6 bases for J; bases not matched to a gene: 7. The CDR3 consists of 14 residues. Germline loops: CDR1 SNHLY, CDR2 FYNNEI. The CDR3 DNA follows: TGTGCCAGCAGAACCGGGACTAGCAAGGATACGCAGTATTTT. It is translated as CASRTGTSKDTQYF.

The rearrangement links TRBV28 to TRBJ2-1; TRBD1 agrees at 10 bases. V dropped 5 bases and J dropped 8; count of bases not matched to a gene: 9. The CDR3 length is 15 residues. Per the germline V gene, CDR1 is MDHEN and CDR2 is SYDVKM. The CDR3 DNA reads TGTGCCAGCAGTGGATCCGGGACAGGGGAAGATGAGCAGTTCTTC. Residues: CASSGSGTGEDEQFF.

This clone has more than one count but fewer than ten. J is TRBJ2-7 and V is TRBV28; the D is unclear. V lost 3 bases, J lost 0 bases, and 9 bases lay in between. The CDR3 loop spans 14 amino acids. Germline CDR1 is MDHEN and CDR2 is SYDVKM. The CDR3 DNA reads TGTGCCAGCAGTTTCACACCAAGCTCCTACGAGCAGTACTTC. Its translation: CASSFTPSSYEQYF.

The CDR3 spells CASSFYSPLHF. CDR3 coding DNA: TGTGCCAGCAGTTTCTATTCACCCCTCCACTTT. This chain links TRBV12-3 or TRBV12-4 with TRBJ1-6; D not certain. This CDR3 is 11 amino acids long. Between the trimmed V and J ends, which lost 3 bases and 8 bases, there was a span of 2 bases.

The chain recombines TRBV5-6 with TRBJ2-5, with 7 bases fitting TRBD1. The CDR3 consists of 16 residues. Germline loops: CDR1 SGHDT, CDR2 YYEEEE. V was clipped by 1 base and J by 4 bases; unmatched bases: 10. The CDR3 spells CASSLMDWDSAETQYF. DNA for the CDR3: TGTGCCAGCAGCTTGATGGACTGGGACAGCGCAGAGACCCAGTACTTC.

The chain couples TRBV10-2 to TRBJ2-2; D might be TRBD2 (7 bases). Trimming stripped 8 bases from V and 4 bases from J, with 14 bases between. From germline, CDR1 is WSHSY and CDR2 SAAADI. The CDR3 totals 14 residues. CDR3 coding DNA: TGCGCCAGCGAGACAGGACTAGGCACCGGGGAGCTGTTTTTT. This translates into CASETGLGTGELFF.

This rearrangement joins TRBV7-9 to TRBJ2-7, with D possibly matching TRBD1 (5 bases). With 2 bases removed from V and 3 bases from J, the gap between germline ends came to 14 bases. Germline-derived CDR1 and CDR2 are SEHNR and FQNEAQ (reference sequence). This CDR3 has 15 residues. The chain's CDR3 is CASSLLDKGYYEQYF. CDR3 DNA: TGTGCCAGCAGCTTATTGGACAAAGGATACTACGAGCAGTACTTC.

The V gene is TRBV4-1, the J gene TRBJ2-7; TRBD1 might be the D (5 bases). Looked up from germline, CDR1 is MGHRA and CDR2 is YSYEKL. The CDR3 consists of 13 residues. V lost 0 bases and J 7 bases, leaving 10 bases between the germline ends. In DNA, the CDR3 is TGCGCCAGCAGCCAAGACAGGGTTCGGGAGCAGTACTTC. Residues: CASSQDRVREQYF.

The chain links TRBV28 to TRBJ2-7; no reliable D call. V dropped 4 bases and J dropped 2 bases, with 9 bases sitting between them. The germline CDR1 and CDR2 sequences are MDHEN and SYDVKM. The length of the CDR3 is 13 residues. CDR3 residues: CASSSAEPYEQYF. The CDR3 DNA reads TGTGCCAGCAGTTCCGCGGAGCCCTACGAGCAGTACTTC.

This clone was observed a handful of times. The rearrangement joins TRBV6-5 to TRBJ2-5, with 10 bases aligning to TRBD1. V was clipped by 5 bases and J by 5 bases; unmatched bases: 8. Germline V gene sequence: CDR1 MNHEY, CDR2 SVGAGI. The CDR3 consists of 15 residues. The CDR3 here is CASSNQGQGRETQYF. CDR3 sequence (DNA): TGTGCCAGCAGTAACCAGGGACAGGGGCGGGAGACCCAGTACTTC.

The chain joins TRBV7-9 to TRBJ2-7; D perhaps matches TRBD2 (5 bases). The CDR3 is 14 amino acids. CDR1 and CDR2 from the germline V gene are SEHNR and FQNEAQ (reference sequence). V lost 5 bases, J lost 0 bases, and 11 bases lay in between. The CDR3 loop is CASSRPGYSYEQYF. The DNA for the CDR3 is TGTGCCAGCAGCCGCCCGGGGTACTCCTACGAGCAGTACTTC.

The chain links TRBV5-6 to TRBJ2-1; D ambiguous. This CDR3 spans 15 amino acids. Germline values: CDR1 SGHDT, CDR2 YYEEEE. V was cut by 2 bases and J by 0 bases, with 9 bases left in between. The CDR3 region has the DNA TGTGCCAGCAGCTTCATTTTGAGCTCCTACAATGAGCAGTTCTTC. This gives the protein CASSFILSSYNEQFF.

This clone appeared once. This rearrangement joins TRBV5-6 to TRBJ1-2, with D possibly TRBD1 on 5 matching bases. The germline CDR1 and CDR2 sequences are SGHDT and YYEEEE. The CDR3 consists of 13 residues. The V and J ends lost 3 bases and 3 bases respectively, with 9 bases between them. CDR3 residues: CASSSTVDYGYTF. CDR3 coding DNA: TGTGCCAGCAGCTCGACAGTAGACTATGGCTACACCTTC.